This T cell receptor beta chain was sequenced for a study of patients and donors after allogeneic stem cell transplantation. TCRdb independently ran MiXCR on the RT-PCR reads; one entry per CDR3 protein. The repertoire has approximately 200,000 distinct CDR3 sequences, 41% of them found once; the top ten carry approximately 32%. This CDR3 comprises 14 residues. Trimming stripped 8 bases from V and 0 bases from J, with 13 bases between. The germline V gene encodes CDR1 MNHEY and CDR2 SVGEGT. Material for sequencing was blood, either unsorted or a sorted T cell fraction (not recorded which). The clonotype comes from a human donor who was either an allogeneic HSCT recipient or a stem cell or donor lymphocyte infusion donor (not recorded which). It is not recorded whose cells these are; they may come from a transplant donor. J is TRBJ1-1 and V is TRBV6-2 or TRBV6-3; D call uncertain. The CDR3 coding sequence is TGTGCCAGCGGGCTTTTCAGGTTGAACACTGAAGCTTTCTTT. Its protein is CASGLFRLNTEAFF.